The 31 T cell receptor beta chains in this list originate from one sample, sequenced in a study of blood T cells in healthy people across ages. PCR was performed a second time for about 6 to 11 cycles using a sample-barcoded 5' primer and a J-beta primer mix. MiXCR was run by TCRdb on the 5' RACE reads, yielding one entry per CDR3 protein. The sample contains some 1,500,000 distinct CDR3 sequences, approximately 43% of which appear only once. Sequencing input: blood. The receptors were sampled from a woman aged 18-29 years in good health.

The V gene is TRBV11-3, the J gene TRBJ2-7, with D hard to call. This CDR3 region has 14 residues. Germline CDR1 is SGHNT and CDR2 is YENEEA. Trimming shortened V by 5 bases and J by 7 bases, and 18 bases separated the two germline ends. The CDR3 reads CASSPRHRPNEQYF. Here the CDR3 DNA reads TGTGCCAGCAGCCCTAGACATAGACCCAATGAGCAGTACTTC.

Concerning this clonotype itself: Likely a read error: the CDR3 ends without its conserved phenylalanine or tryptophan. This chain joins TRBV18 and TRBJ2-1, with 10 bases fitting TRBD2. The CDR3 runs 18 residues. The trim removed 1 base at V and 6 bases at J, leaving 12 bases unmatched. Per germline, CDR1 KGHSH and CDR2 LQKENI. The CDR3 is CASSPLPQREGLINEQFY. The CDR3 region has the DNA TGTGCCAGCTCACCACTTCCCCAGCGGGAGGGCCTAATCAATGAGCAGTTCTAC.

In its sample, this clonotype was seen a few times. The chain employs TRBV29-1 and TRBJ1-1; D gene ambiguous. This CDR3 comprises 12 residues. From germline, CDR1 is SQVTM and CDR2 ANQGSEA. Trimming removed 7 bases from V and 4 bases from J, with 13 bases in between. The CDR3 nucleotides are TGCAGCGCCGCGATCTGGGGCACTGAAGCTTTCTTT. This encodes CSAAIWGTEAFF.

This clonotype has only a few counts. The chain employs TRBV3-1 and TRBJ2-1; the D gene is possibly TRBD2 (6 bases). The germline V gene has CDR1 LGHDT and CDR2 YNNKEL (reference sequence). V was pared by 7 bases and J by 7 bases, with 23 bases between. The CDR3 is 16 amino acids. CDR3 sequence reads: CASTPLPQTRGNEQFF. The CDR3 DNA reads TGTGCCAGCACCCCCCTCCCACAAACACGGGGGAATGAGCAGTTCTTC.

The CDR3 nucleotides are TGTGCCAGCACCTACAGGGGGGCCTATGGCTACACCTTC. This translates into CASTYRGAYGYTF. V is TRBV6-6 and J is TRBJ1-2; TRBD1 agrees at 8 bases. The CDR3 has 13 amino acids. V shed 7 bases, J shed 4 bases, and the junction held 5 bases outside the gene matches. Germline CDR1 MNHNY, CDR2 SVGAGI (reference sequence).

The table lists this clonotype with many counts. V is TRBV2 and J is TRBJ2-7; possibly TRBD1 for D (6 bases). The V gene's germline CDR1 is SNHLY and CDR2 FYNNEI. The V and J ends lost 6 bases and 3 bases respectively, with 15 bases between them. The CDR3 totals 14 residues. The CDR3 bases are TGTGCCAGCAGCAAAAATCTACAGGGCTACGAGCAGTACTTC. Protein: CASSKNLQGYEQYF.

The chain carries TRBV29-1 and TRBJ1-4, with D uncertain. With 7 bases removed from V and 3 bases from J, the gap between germline ends came to 9 bases. The CDR3 is 12 amino acids. In germline, CDR1 is SQVTM, CDR2 ANQGSEA. CDR3 coding DNA: TGCAGCGCGAACCGGGCTAATGAAAAACTGTTTTTT. This sequence encodes CSANRANEKLFF.

This clonotype was seen just once. The chain couples TRBV6-6 to TRBJ2-7; D remains ambiguous. Trimming pared 6 bases from V and 6 bases from J, leaving 18 bases between. Germline CDR1 and CDR2: MNHNY and SVGAGI (reference sequence). The CDR3 totals 14 residues. CDR3: CASSRTVPLVEQYF. The CDR3 DNA reads as TGTGCCAGCAGCCGGACGGTCCCTCTCGTCGAGCAGTACTTC.

This rearrangement joins TRBV12-3 or TRBV12-4 to TRBJ1-1; TRBD1 is a possible D gene (5 bases). Trimming removed 3 bases from V and 2 bases from J, with 22 bases in between. This CDR3 is built from 18 residues. CDR3 nucleotide sequence: TGTGCCAGCAGTTTTGGGAAGGGGTTACCTTTAATTAACACTGAAGCTTTCTTT. It is translated as CASSFGKGLPLINTEAFF.

This clonotype was observed at least ten times. The chain recombines TRBV4-2 with TRBJ1-5; maybe TRBD1 (6 bases). With 1 base removed from V and 1 base from J, the gap between germline ends came to 14 bases. Germline V gives CDR1 LGHNA, CDR2 YNFKEQ. CDR3 length: 17 residues. CDR3 bases: TGTGCCAGCAGCCAAGGGGAGGGGGGCAAAAGCAATCAGCCCCAGCATTTT. Translated, it gives CASSQGEGGKSNQPQHF.

The chain is built from TRBV27 and TRBJ2-1; D is unclear. Germline V gene sequence: CDR1 MNHEY, CDR2 SMNVEV (reference sequence). V was clipped by 2 bases and J by 4 bases, with 9 bases between them. The length of the CDR3 is 14 residues. This CDR3 is CASSLGYGYNEQFF. In nucleotides, the CDR3 is TGTGCCAGCAGTTTAGGATATGGGTACAATGAGCAGTTCTTC.

This clonotype was found a few times. This chain uses TRBV4-2 with TRBJ2-1; 9 nucleotides agree with TRBD2. This CDR3 spans 15 amino acids. The germline gives CDR1 LGHNA, CDR2 YNFKEQ. The ends lost 1 base at V and 7 bases at J; junction bases unmatched: 5. The CDR3: CASSQVPAGGNEQFF. The CDR3 DNA reads TGTGCCAGCAGCCAAGTGCCAGCGGGAGGTAATGAGCAGTTCTTC.

This clonotype appeared once. This chain uses TRBV7-2 with TRBJ1-1; tentatively, D is TRBD1 (5 bases). CDR3 length: 15 residues. Germline V CDR1 and CDR2: SGHTA, FQGNSA. V lost 5 bases to trimming and J lost 5 bases, with 18 bases between them. In DNA, the CDR3 is TGTGCCAGCAGCCCCATAAGTGGGGCAAGAACTGAAGCTTTCTTT. Translating gives CASSPISGARTEAFF.

A word on this clonotype: Being one base from a much bigger clone, this may be a read error. V gene TRBV12-3 or TRBV12-4 combines with J gene TRBJ1-1; a weak D match, TRBD1 (6 bases). The CDR3 runs to 14 residues. Trimming left V 7 bases short and J 5 bases short, with 17 bases between. CDR3 bases: TGTGCCAGCACCACACAGGGTTTCGAAACTGAAGCTTTCTTT. Its translation is CASTTQGFETEAFF.

J is TRBJ2-7 and V is TRBV27, with D perhaps TRBD2 (6 bases). Germline assignment: CDR1 MNHEY and CDR2 SMNVEV (reference sequence). V lost 4 bases to trimming and J lost 4 bases, with 20 bases between them. The CDR3 sequence is 16 residues long. This chain's CDR3 is CASSSIPGGLGYEQYF. As DNA, the CDR3 is TGTGCCAGCAGTTCCATCCCCGGGGGTCTGGGGTACGAGCAGTACTTC.

This clonotype has just a few counts. V usage is TRBV28 and J usage is TRBJ2-7, with 9 bases lining up with TRBD2. The CDR3 spans 16 residues. V dropped 6 bases and J dropped 3; count of bases not matched to a gene: 12. Germline CDR1 is MDHEN and CDR2 is SYDVKM. DNA of the CDR3: TGTGCCAGCAGGTTCTCTAGCGGGACCTCGGACTACGAGCAGTACTTC. Translation gives CASRFSSGTSDYEQYF.

The V and J genes are TRBV6-6 and TRBJ2-1, with 12 positions matching TRBD2. V trimming: 0 bases; J trimming: 8 bases; junction bases outside the gene matches: 8. The length of the CDR3 is 17 residues. Germline CDR1 and CDR2: MNHNY and SVGAGI (reference sequence). CDR3 region: CASSYSGRLAGVYEQFF. The CDR3 DNA follows: TGTGCCAGCAGTTACTCGGGAAGACTAGCGGGAGTCTATGAGCAGTTCTTC.

V and J are TRBV20-1 and TRBJ2-1; 12 positions agree with TRBD2. The germline V gene encodes CDR1 DFQATT and CDR2 SNEGSKA (reference sequence). With V trimmed by 4 bases and J by 5 bases, 9 bases remained unmatched. The CDR3 is made up of 16 amino acids. CDR3 nucleotide sequence: TGCAGTGCTATAGACCGACTAGCGGGAGCCGACAATGAGCAGTTCTTC. Amino acid sequence: CSAIDRLAGADNEQFF.

J is TRBJ2-1 and V is TRBV4-1; D is undetermined. Near its end, the DNA agrees better with TRBJ2-7, so the J call may be wrong. CDR3 size: 15 residues. CDR1 and CDR2 from the germline V gene are MGHRA and YSYEKL. The CDR3 loop reads CASSQGWGSYNEQYF. CDR3 in DNA: TGCGCCAGCAGCCAAGGCTGGGGTTCCTACAATGAGCAGTACTTC.

This clonotype came up a few times. The V gene is TRBV10-3, the J gene TRBJ1-5; D possibly corresponds to TRBD1 (5 bases). Germline V gives CDR1 ENHRY, CDR2 SYGVKD. The length of the CDR3 is 18 residues. V lost 0 bases to trimming and J lost 5 bases, with 20 bases between them. CDR3 sequence (DNA): TGTGCCATCAGTGAGTCGAGGGCGACCGGGGACCCTTATCAGCCCCAGCATTTT. Protein: CAISESRATGDPYQPQHF.

This clonotype has a handful of counts. Here the CDR3 DNA reads TGTGCCAGCAGTTTTGAGGGTGCGATAAGTTTCTTT. This gives the protein CASSFEGAISFF. The chain employs TRBV12-3 or TRBV12-4 and TRBJ1-1; D gene ambiguous. Trimming shortened V by 3 bases and J by 13 bases, and 15 bases separated the two germline ends. This CDR3 region has 12 residues.

This clonotype was seen a few times. One end of the junction does not line up with germline, which may come from a read error. The CDR3 region has the DNA TGTGCCAGCACCCCTCGGACAGGAAACTCTGGGGCCGACGTCCTGACTTTC. Its translation: CASTPRTGNSGADVLTF. The chain links TRBV28 to TRBJ2-6, with 7 bases that match TRBD1. The germline CDR1 and CDR2 sequences are MDHEN and SYDVKM. The CDR3 length is 17 residues.

The genes are TRBV4-2 and TRBJ2-3; D possibly corresponds to TRBD1 (6 bases). Deletions cut 0 bases from V and 4 bases from J, with 11 bases between. Germline CDR1 and CDR2: LGHNA and YNFKEQ. This CDR3 contains 15 residues. Here the CDR3 reads CASSQEAGAPDTQYF. DNA for the CDR3: TGTGCCAGCAGCCAAGAGGCAGGGGCCCCAGATACGCAGTATTTT.

The chain joins TRBV6-2 or TRBV6-3 to TRBJ2-2, with D tentatively TRBD2 (5 bases). V lost 7 bases, J lost 1 base, and 7 bases lay in between. From germline, CDR1 is MNHEY and CDR2 SVGEGT. The CDR3 spans 13 residues. In DNA form, the CDR3 reads TGTGCCAGCACGGGGTGGAACACCGGGGAGCTGTTTTTT. Its protein is CASTGWNTGELFF.

V is TRBV7-2 and J is TRBJ1-1; possibly TRBD1 for D (6 bases). The length of the CDR3 is 16 residues. The V and J ends lost 1 base and 4 bases respectively, with 16 bases between them. Germline V lookup: CDR1 SGHTA, CDR2 FQGNSA. The CDR3 DNA sequence: TGTGCCAGCAGCTTAGGGGCCACAGGGTTGGGCACTGAAGCTTTCTTT. This sequence encodes CASSLGATGLGTEAFF.

This rearrangement joins TRBV9 to TRBJ2-1; TRBD2 might be the D (6 bases). The V gene's germline CDR1 is SGDLS and CDR2 YYNGEE. V was pared by 0 bases and J by 1 base, with 8 bases between. This CDR3 spans 15 amino acids. In DNA, the CDR3 is TGTGCCAGCAGCGTAGACCTAGCGTCCTACAATGAGCAGTTCTTC. Translated, it gives CASSVDLASYNEQFF.

The genes are TRBV20-1 and TRBJ2-7; D not certain. There are 12 residues in the CDR3. The germline V gene encodes CDR1 DFQATT and CDR2 SNEGSKA (reference sequence). Trimming stripped 5 bases from V and 0 bases from J, with 8 bases between. The CDR3: CSALGISYEQYF. In DNA, the CDR3 is TGCAGTGCTCTGGGGATCTCCTACGAGCAGTACTTC.

The gene calls are TRBV7-9 and TRBJ2-3, with D tentatively TRBD1 (7 bases). V was shortened by 2 bases and J by 4 bases, with 10 bases between the two germline ends. The CDR3 totals 14 residues. Germline CDR1 reads SEHNR; CDR2 reads FQNEAQ (reference sequence). The CDR3 sequence is CASSLTGEADTQYF. The CDR3 DNA sequence: TGTGCCAGCAGCTTAACAGGGGAGGCAGATACGCAGTATTTT.

This chain uses TRBV4-1 with TRBJ2-3; TRBD2 aligns across 7 bases. V lost 4 bases and J lost 4; bases outside the gene matches: 8. This CDR3 has 15 amino acids. CDR1 and CDR2 from the germline V gene are MGHRA and YSYEKL. The DNA of the CDR3 is TGCGCCAGCAGCCTGGGACTATTTAGCGCAGATACGCAGTATTTT. Translating gives CASSLGLFSADTQYF.

This clonotype occurred a few times. The rearrangement links TRBV7-2 to TRBJ2-3, with a tentative D call TRBD2 (6 bases). The CDR3 covers 15 residues. V gave up 2 bases and J gave up 4 bases, with 13 bases separating them. Germline values: CDR1 SGHTA, CDR2 FQGNSA. CDR3 in amino acids: CASSLSGLAADTQYF. CDR3 DNA: TGTGCCAGCAGCTTAAGCGGGCTAGCAGCAGATACGCAGTATTTT.

This clonotype was recorded only once. The V call is TRBV7-9, the J call TRBJ2-1; 8 bases agree with TRBD1. This CDR3 comprises 14 residues. Trimming at V came to 6 bases and at J to 7 bases, leaving 8 bases not matched to a gene. Germline V gene data show CDR1 as SEHNR and CDR2 as FQNEAQ (reference sequence). CDR3 in DNA: TGTGCCAGCAGGGACGGACAGGGATGGAATGAGCAGTTCTTC. This sequence encodes CASRDGQGWNEQFF.